This T cell receptor beta chain was captured in a study of blood T cell repertoires in COVID-19. Some clones are missing from TCRdb's copy, which holds only in-frame ones; the method was immunoSEQ multiplex PCR. The sample holds some 350,000 clones, around 89% seen once. Germline V CDR1 and CDR2: ENHRY, SYGVKD. This CDR3 spans 16 amino acids. Trimming removed 0 bases at V and 2 bases at J, with 10 bases between. The clonotype originates from a woman younger than 45 with COVID-19, enrolled during active disease. The source material was peripheral blood. The V and J genes are TRBV10-3 and TRBJ2-2; possibly TRBD2 for D (6 bases). The CDR3 sequence is CAISESGTANTGELFF. In nucleotides, the CDR3 is TGTGCCATCAGTGAGTCCGGGACTGCAAACACCGGGGAGCTGTTTTTT.